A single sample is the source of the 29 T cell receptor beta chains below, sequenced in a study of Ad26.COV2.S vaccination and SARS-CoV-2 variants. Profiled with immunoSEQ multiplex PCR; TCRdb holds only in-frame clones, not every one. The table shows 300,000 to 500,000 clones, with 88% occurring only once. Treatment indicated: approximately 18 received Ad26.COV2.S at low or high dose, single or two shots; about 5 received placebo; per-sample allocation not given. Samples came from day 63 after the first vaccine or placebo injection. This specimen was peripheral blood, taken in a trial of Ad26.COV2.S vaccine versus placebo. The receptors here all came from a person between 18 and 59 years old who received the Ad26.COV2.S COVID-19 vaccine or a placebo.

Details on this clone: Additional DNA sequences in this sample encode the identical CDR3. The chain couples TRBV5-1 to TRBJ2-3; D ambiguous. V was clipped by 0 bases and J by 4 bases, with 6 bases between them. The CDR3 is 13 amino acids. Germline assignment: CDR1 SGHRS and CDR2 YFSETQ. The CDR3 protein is CASSLGGADTQYF. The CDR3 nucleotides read TGCGCCAGCAGCTTGGGCGGCGCAGATACGCAGTATTTT.

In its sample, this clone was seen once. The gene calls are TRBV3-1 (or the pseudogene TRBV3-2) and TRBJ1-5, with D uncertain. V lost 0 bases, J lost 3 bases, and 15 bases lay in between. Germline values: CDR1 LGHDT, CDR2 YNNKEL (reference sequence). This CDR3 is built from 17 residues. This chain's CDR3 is CASSQDHLTGVNQPQHF. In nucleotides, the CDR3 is TGTGCCAGCAGCCAAGATCATTTAACCGGGGTCAATCAGCCCCAGCATTTT.

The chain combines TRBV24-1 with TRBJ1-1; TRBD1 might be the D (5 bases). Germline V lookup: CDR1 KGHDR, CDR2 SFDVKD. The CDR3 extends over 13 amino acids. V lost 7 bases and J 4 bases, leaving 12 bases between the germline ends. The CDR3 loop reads CATRQAGITEAFF. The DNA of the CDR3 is TGTGCCACCAGACAGGCTGGCATCACTGAAGCTTTCTTT.

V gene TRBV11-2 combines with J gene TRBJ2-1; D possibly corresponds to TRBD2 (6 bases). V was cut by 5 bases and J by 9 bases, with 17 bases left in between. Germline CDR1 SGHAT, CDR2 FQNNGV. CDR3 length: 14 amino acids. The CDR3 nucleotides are TGTGCCAGCAGCACATTACGGGGGTACGGTGAGCAGTTCTTC. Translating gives CASSTLRGYGEQFF. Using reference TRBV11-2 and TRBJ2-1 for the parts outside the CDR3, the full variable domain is EAGVAQSPRYKIIEKRQSVAFWCNPISGHATLYWYQQILGQGPKLLIQFQNNGVVDDSQLPKDRFSAERLKGVDSTLKIQPAKLEDSAVYLCASSTLRGYGEQFFGPGTRLTVL.

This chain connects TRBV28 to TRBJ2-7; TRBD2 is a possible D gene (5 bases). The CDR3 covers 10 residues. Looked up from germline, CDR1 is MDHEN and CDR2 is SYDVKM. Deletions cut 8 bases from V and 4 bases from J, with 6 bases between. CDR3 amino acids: CASRGYEQYF. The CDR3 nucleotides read TGTGCCAGCCGGGGATACGAGCAGTACTTC.

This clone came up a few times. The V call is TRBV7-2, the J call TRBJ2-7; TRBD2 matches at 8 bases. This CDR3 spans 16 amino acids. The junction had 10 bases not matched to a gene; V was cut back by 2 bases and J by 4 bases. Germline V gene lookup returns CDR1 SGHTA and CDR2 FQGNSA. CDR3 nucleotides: TGTGCCAGCAGCTTAAGCCTAGCGGGCGCAGATTACGAGCAGTACTTC. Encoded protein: CASSLSLAGADYEQYF.

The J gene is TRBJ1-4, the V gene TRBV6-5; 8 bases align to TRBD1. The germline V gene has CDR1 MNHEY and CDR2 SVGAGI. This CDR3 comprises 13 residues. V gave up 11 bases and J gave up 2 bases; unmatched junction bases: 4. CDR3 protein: CAGRTGTNEKLFF. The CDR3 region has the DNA TGTGCCGGACGGACAGGGACTAATGAAAAACTGTTTTTT.

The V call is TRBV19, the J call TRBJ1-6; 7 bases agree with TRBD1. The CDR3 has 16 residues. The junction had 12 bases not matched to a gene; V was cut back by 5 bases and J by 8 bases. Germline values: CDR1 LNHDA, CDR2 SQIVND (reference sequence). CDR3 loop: CASSGSGQIRHSPLHF. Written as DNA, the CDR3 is TGTGCCAGTAGTGGCTCGGGACAGATCAGACATTCACCCCTCCACTTT.

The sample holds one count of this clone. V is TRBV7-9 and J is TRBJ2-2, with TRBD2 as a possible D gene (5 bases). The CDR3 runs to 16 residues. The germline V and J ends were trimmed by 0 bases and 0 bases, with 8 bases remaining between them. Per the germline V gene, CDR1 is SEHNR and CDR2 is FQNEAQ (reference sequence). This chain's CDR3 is CASSLAVGANTGELFF. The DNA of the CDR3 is TGTGCCAGCAGCTTAGCAGTCGGGGCGAACACCGGGGAGCTGTTTTTT.

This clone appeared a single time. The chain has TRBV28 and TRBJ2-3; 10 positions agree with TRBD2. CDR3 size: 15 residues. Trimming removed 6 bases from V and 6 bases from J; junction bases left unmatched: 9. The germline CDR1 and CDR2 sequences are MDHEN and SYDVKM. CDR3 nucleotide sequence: TGTGCCAGCAGCTATCCAGCGGGGGGGCCTGATACGCAGTATTTT. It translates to CASSYPAGGPDTQYF. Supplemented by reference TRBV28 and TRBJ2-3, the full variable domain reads DVKVTQSSRYLVKRTGEKVFLECVQDMDHENMFWYRQDPGLGLRLIYFSYDVKMKEKGDIPEGYSVSREKKERFSLILESASTNQTSMYLCASSYPAGGPDTQYFGPGTRLTVL.

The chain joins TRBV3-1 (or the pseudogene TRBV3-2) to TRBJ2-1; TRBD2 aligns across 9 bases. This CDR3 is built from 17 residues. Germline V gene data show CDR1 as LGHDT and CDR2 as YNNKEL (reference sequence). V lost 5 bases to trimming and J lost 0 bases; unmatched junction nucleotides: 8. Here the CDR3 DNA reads TGTGCCAGCAGCTCACTCCTAGCGGGGAGCTCCTACAATGAGCAGTTCTTC. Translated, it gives CASSSLLAGSSYNEQFF.

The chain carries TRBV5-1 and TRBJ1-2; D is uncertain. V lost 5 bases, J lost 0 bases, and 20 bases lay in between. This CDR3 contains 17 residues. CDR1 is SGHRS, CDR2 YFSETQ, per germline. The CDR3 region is CASRYRVTVDPNYGYTF. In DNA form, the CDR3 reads TGCGCCAGCAGATACCGGGTCACGGTGGACCCTAACTATGGCTACACCTTC.

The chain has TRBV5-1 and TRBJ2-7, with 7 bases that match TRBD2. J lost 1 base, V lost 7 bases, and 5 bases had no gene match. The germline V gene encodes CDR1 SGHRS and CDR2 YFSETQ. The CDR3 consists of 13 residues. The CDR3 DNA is TGCGCCAGCTCTGGACTAGGATCCTACGAGCAGTACTTC. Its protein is CASSGLGSYEQYF.

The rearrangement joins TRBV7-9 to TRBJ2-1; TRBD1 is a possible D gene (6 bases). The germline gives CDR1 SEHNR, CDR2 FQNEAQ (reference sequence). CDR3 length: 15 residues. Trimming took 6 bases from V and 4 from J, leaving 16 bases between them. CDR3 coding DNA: TGTGCCAGCAGTCGGGACACCGGTATGTACAATGAGCAGTTCTTC. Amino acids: CASSRDTGMYNEQFF.

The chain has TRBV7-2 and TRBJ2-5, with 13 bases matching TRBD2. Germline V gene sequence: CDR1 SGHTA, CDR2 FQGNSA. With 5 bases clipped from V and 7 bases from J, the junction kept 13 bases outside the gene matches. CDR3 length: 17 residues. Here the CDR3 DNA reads TGTGCCAGCAGCAAAGGGGGACTAGCGGGGACCTTGGGGACCCAGTACTTC. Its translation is CASSKGGLAGTLGTQYF.

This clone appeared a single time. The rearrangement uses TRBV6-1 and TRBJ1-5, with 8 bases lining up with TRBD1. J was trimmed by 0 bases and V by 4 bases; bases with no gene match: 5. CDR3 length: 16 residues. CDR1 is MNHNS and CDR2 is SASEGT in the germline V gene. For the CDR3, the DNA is TGTGCCAGCAGTGCACAGGGGGGGAATAGCAATCAGCCCCAGCATTTT. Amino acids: CASSAQGGNSNQPQHF.

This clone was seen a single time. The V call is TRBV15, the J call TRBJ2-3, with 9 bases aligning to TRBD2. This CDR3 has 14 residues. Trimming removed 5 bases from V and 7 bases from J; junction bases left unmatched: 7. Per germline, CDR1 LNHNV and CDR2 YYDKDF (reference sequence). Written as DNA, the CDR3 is TGTGCCACCAGCCCAGCGGGGGGCTTGTATACGCAGTATTTT. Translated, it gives CATSPAGGLYTQYF.

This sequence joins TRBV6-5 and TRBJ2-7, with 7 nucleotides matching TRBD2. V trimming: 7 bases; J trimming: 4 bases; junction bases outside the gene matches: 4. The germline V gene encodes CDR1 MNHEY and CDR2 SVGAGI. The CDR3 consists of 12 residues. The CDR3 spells CASTLGGYEQYF. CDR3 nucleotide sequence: TGTGCCAGCACCTTGGGGGGGTACGAGCAGTACTTC.

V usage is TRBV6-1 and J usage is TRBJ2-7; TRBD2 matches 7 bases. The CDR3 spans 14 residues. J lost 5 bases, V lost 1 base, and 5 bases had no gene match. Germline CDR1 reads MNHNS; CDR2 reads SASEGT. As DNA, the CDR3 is TGTGCCAGCAGTGAAGGCGGGGGTTTCGACGAGCAGTACTTC. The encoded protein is CASSEGGGFDEQYF.

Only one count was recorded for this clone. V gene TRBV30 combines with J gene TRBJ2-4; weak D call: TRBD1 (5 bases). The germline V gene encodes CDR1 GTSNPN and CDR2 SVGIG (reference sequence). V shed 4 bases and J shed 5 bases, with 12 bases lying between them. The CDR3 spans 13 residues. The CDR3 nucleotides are TGTGCCTGGAATGGGGCCCCAGAAAACATTCAGTACTTC. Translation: CAWNGAPENIQYF.

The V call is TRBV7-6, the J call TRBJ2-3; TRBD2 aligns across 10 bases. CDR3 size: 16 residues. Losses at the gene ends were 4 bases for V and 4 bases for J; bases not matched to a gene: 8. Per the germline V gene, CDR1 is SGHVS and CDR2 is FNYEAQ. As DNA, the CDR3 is TGTGCCAGCAGCTCCAGGACTAGCGGTAGTGCAGATACGCAGTATTTT. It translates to CASSSRTSGSADTQYF.

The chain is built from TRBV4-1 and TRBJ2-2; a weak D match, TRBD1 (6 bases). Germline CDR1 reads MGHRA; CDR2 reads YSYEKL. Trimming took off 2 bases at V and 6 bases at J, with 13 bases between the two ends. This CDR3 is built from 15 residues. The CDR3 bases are TGCGCCAGCAGCCAACCCACAGGGAAGCCCGGGGAGCTGTTTTTT. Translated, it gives CASSQPTGKPGELFF.

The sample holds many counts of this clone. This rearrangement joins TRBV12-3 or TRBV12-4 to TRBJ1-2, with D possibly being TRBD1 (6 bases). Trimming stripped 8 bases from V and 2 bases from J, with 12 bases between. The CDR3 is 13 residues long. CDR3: CASGGRLNYGYTF. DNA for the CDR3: TGTGCCAGCGGGGGGCGGCTAAACTATGGCTACACCTTC.

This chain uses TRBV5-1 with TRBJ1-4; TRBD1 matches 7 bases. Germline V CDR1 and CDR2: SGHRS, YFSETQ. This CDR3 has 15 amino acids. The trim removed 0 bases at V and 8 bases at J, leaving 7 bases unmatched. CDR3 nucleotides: TGCGCCAGCAGCTTGGGACAGGGAGGAAGAGAAAAACTGTTTTTT. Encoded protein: CASSLGQGGREKLFF.

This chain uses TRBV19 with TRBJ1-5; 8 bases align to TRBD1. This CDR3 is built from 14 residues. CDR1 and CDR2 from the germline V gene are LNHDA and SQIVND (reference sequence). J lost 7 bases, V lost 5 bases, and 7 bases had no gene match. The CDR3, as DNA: TGTGCCAGTAGTCCAGACGGGACAGGACAGCCCCAGCATTTT. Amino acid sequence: CASSPDGTGQPQHF.

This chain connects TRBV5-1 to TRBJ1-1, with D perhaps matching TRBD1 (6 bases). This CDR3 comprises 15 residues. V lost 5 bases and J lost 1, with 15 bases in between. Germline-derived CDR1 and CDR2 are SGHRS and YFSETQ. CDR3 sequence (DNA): TGCGCCAGCAGACAGACTCCGACAGGGAACACTGAAGCTTTCTTT. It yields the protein CASRQTPTGNTEAFF.

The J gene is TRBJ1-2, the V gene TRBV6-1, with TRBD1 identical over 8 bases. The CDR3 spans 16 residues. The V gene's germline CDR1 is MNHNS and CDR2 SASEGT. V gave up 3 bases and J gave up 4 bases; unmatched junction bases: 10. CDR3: CASSDYGTGGSYGYTF. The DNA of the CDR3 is TGTGCCAGCAGTGATTACGGAACAGGGGGGAGCTATGGCTACACCTTC.

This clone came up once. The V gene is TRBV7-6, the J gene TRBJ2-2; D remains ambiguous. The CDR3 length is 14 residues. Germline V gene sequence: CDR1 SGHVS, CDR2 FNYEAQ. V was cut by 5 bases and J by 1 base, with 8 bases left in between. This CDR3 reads CASSRLGNTGELFF. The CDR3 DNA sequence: TGTGCCAGCAGCCGACTTGGGAACACCGGGGAGCTGTTTTTT.

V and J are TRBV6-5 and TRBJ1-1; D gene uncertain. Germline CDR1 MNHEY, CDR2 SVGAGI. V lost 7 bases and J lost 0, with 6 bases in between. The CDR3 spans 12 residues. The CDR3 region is CASTHMNTEAFF. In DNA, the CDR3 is TGTGCCAGCACCCACATGAACACTGAAGCTTTCTTT.